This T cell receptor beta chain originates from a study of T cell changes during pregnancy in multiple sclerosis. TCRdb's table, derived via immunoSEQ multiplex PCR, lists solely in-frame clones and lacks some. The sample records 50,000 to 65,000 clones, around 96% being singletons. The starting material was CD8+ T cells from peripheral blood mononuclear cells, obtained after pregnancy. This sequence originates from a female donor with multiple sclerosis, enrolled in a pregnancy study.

The CDR3 here is CASSPAGRGADTEAFF. The DNA of the CDR3 is TGTGCCAGCAGCCCCGCCGGGAGGGGGGCGGACACTGAAGCTTTCTTT. The chain recombines TRBV7-9 with TRBJ1-1; weak D call: TRBD1 (6 bases). The CDR3 length is 16 residues. Trimming removed 5 bases from V and 3 bases from J, with 19 bases in between. Germline CDR1 SEHNR, CDR2 FQNEAQ (reference sequence).